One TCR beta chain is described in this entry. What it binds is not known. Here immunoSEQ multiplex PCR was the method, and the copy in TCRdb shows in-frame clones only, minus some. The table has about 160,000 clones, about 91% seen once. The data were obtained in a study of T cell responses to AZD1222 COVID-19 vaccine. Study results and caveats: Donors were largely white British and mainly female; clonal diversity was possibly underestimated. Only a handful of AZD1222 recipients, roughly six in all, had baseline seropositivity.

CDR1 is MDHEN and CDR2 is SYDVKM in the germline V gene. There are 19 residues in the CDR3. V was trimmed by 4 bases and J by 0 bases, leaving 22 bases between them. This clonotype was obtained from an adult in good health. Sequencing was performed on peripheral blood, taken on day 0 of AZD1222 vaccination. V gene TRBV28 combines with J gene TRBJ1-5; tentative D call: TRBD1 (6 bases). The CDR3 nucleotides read TGTGCCAGCAGTTGGGGGAGGAAAGGGGGAGACCTTAGCAATCAGCCCCAGCATTTT. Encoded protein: CASSWGRKGGDLSNQPQHF.